Below, one T cell receptor (beta chain) is given with its context. This entry belongs to a study of T-cell reconstitution after alpha-beta-depleted transplantation in children. CDR1 and CDR2 from the germline V gene are SGHVS and FQNEAQ. V lost 6 bases and J 3 bases, leaving 24 bases between the germline ends. The CDR3 is 18 residues long. TCRbeta library construction was performed incorporating unique molecular identifiers. MiXCR, applied by TCRdb to the PCR reads, yields one record per CDR3 protein. The sample carries a few hundred thousand distinct CDR3 sequences, roughly 13% recorded once. The source of this sequence is a male patient aged 10-17 years who had a stem cell transplant for acute myeloid leukemia, so the T cells may come from the graft donor. The input for sequencing was PBMCs, mostly from graft donor cells, taken 360 days after TCRalphabeta/CD19-depleted stem cell transplant. The chain has TRBV7-8 and TRBJ1-5; no reliable D call. For the CDR3, the DNA is TGTGCCAGCAGGTTGGCCGCGTCGGGGAGCGCTCCCAATCAGCCCCAGCATTTT. Translated, it gives CASRLAASGSAPNQPQHF.